A single sample is the source of the 8 T cell receptor beta chains below, sequenced in a study of blood T cell repertoires in COVID-19. Profiling relied on immunoSEQ multiplex PCR, and the TCRdb table lists in-frame clones only, not all of them. The data show a few hundred thousand clones, with about nine tenths seen just once and around 10% held by the top ten. Sequencing input: peripheral blood. All receptors come from a woman between 25 and 40 years old with COVID-19, enrolled during active disease.

This clone was recorded only once. The V gene is TRBV11-2, the J gene TRBJ2-5; D is unresolved. The CDR3 consists of 16 residues. Deletions cut 5 bases from V and 1 base from J, with 17 bases between. Per germline, CDR1 SGHAT and CDR2 FQNNGV. The CDR3 sequence: CASSLGLVARQETQYF. CDR3 DNA: TGTGCCAGCAGCCTAGGCTTAGTAGCTCGCCAAGAGACCCAGTACTTC.

The CDR3 region has the DNA TGTGCCAGCAGCTTAGTACCCCAGGGTGACTACACCTTC. It yields the protein CASSLVPQGDYTF. The chain carries TRBV7-9 and TRBJ1-2; D might be TRBD1 (5 bases). Germline CDR1 is SEHNR and CDR2 is FQNEAQ (reference sequence). The CDR3 consists of 13 residues. Trimming cost V 1 base and J 10 bases, with 13 bases left between them.

CDR3 DNA: TGCGCCAGCAGCTTGGGTGAATCAGGGGGGACGCAGTATTTT. It encodes CASSLGESGGTQYF. The chain has TRBV5-1 and TRBJ2-3, with TRBD1 as a possible D gene (7 bases). Germline CDR1 SGHRS, CDR2 YFSETQ. The CDR3 loop spans 14 amino acids. Trimming left V 0 bases short and J 9 bases short, with 14 bases between.

This rearrangement joins TRBV10-3 to TRBJ1-4, with D unresolved. This CDR3 is built from 17 residues. Germline V CDR1 and CDR2: ENHRY, SYGVKD. V shed 0 bases and J shed 0 bases, with 11 bases lying between them. CDR3 nucleotides: TGTGCCATCAGTGAGTCGGGTACTACTTCAACTAATGAAAAACTGTTTTTT. Translation: CAISESGTTSTNEKLFF.

This chain connects TRBV5-1 to TRBJ1-2, with a possible D match to TRBD1 (5 bases). V was cut by 5 bases and J by 6 bases, with 14 bases left in between. CDR3 length: 13 amino acids. The V gene's germline CDR1 is SGHRS and CDR2 YFSETQ. Here the CDR3 reads CASSSGINNGYTF. The CDR3 DNA sequence: TGCGCCAGCAGTTCAGGGATCAATAATGGCTACACCTTC.

The CDR3 DNA sequence: TGTGCCAGCAGCCAAGATATCGGGTACTATGGCTACACCTTC. This translates into CASSQDIGYYGYTF. The rearrangement joins TRBV3-1 (or the pseudogene TRBV3-2) to TRBJ1-2; D call uncertain. CDR1 is LGHDT and CDR2 is YNNKEL in the germline V gene (reference sequence). There are 14 residues in the CDR3. V lost 0 bases to trimming and J lost 3 bases, with 8 bases between them.

In this sample, this clone turned up once. In nucleotides, the CDR3 is TGTGCCAGCAGCCACGTTGACAGGGTACGCGACGGCTACACCTTC. Translated: CASSHVDRVRDGYTF. The V and J genes are TRBV7-9 and TRBJ1-2; 7 positions match TRBD1. Germline-derived CDR1 and CDR2 are SEHNR and FQNEAQ (reference sequence). The CDR3 is made up of 15 amino acids. After removal of 5 bases from V and 8 bases from J, the junction contained 14 bases not matched to a gene.

V gene TRBV7-9 combines with J gene TRBJ2-1; the match to TRBD2 covers 8 bases. The CDR3 length is 16 residues. CDR1 is SEHNR and CDR2 is FQNEAQ in the germline V gene (reference sequence). J gave up 4 bases and V 5 bases, and 10 bases lay outside the gene matches. CDR3 region: CASSLTVRGGYNEQFF. The CDR3, as DNA: TGTGCCAGCAGCCTCACCGTCCGGGGGGGGTACAATGAGCAGTTCTTC. The full variable domain, in which reference TRBV7-9 and TRBJ2-1 provide the parts outside the CDR3, is DTGVSQNPRHKITKRGQNVTFRCDPISEHNRLYWYRQTLGQGPEFLTYFQNEAQLEKSRLLSDRFSAERPKGSFSTLEIQRTEQGDSAMYLCASSLTVRGGYNEQFFGPGTRLTVL.